This entry lists 25 T cell receptor beta chains sequenced from one sample in a study of T cell responses to AZD1222 COVID-19 vaccine. The assay was immunoSEQ multiplex PCR, and TCRdb's table has in-frame clones only and misses some. The sample has tens of thousands of clones, under 90% seen once. The input for sequencing was peripheral blood, taken 28 days after the second AZD1222 dose. The receptor source for this set is an adult who received the AZD1222 COVID-19 vaccine.

The genes are TRBV27 and TRBJ2-5, with a possible D match to TRBD1 (6 bases). Germline V gene lookup returns CDR1 MNHEY and CDR2 SMNVEV (reference sequence). V shed 7 bases and J shed 0 bases, with 18 bases lying between them. CDR3 length: 16 amino acids. The CDR3 bases are TGTGCCAGCAAACCAGGGGCCGACCTATACCAAGAGACCCAGTACTTC. This sequence encodes CASKPGADLYQETQYF.

The rearrangement uses TRBV12-3 or TRBV12-4 and TRBJ1-5; no clear D. Trimming cost V 3 bases and J 9 bases, with 12 bases left between them. The CDR3 sequence is 13 residues long. The DNA for the CDR3 is TGTGCCAGCAGTTTCGGGTCGGCAGGGCCCCAGCATTTT. Protein product: CASSFGSAGPQHF.

This rearrangement joins TRBV3-1 (or the pseudogene TRBV3-2) to TRBJ2-1; TRBD2 matches at 11 bases. Germline assignment: CDR1 LGHDT and CDR2 YNNKEL (reference sequence). This CDR3 has 18 amino acids. The junction had 10 bases not matched to a gene; V was cut back by 1 base and J by 5 bases. As DNA, the CDR3 is TGTGCCAGCAGCCAAGCTCTGGTAGCGGGGGGGCTGAACAATGAGCAGTTCTTC. It is translated as CASSQALVAGGLNNEQFF.

The chain couples TRBV2 to TRBJ2-1; D gene unclear. Trimming took 10 bases from V and 6 from J, leaving 16 bases between them. Germline V lookup: CDR1 SNHLY, CDR2 FYNNEI. CDR3 size: 13 residues. The CDR3 reads CATSPNFSNEQFF. DNA for the CDR3: TGTGCCACCTCCCCTAATTTCTCCAATGAGCAGTTCTTC.

V is TRBV4-1 and J is TRBJ2-1, with TRBD1 matching over 7 bases. The CDR3 is 13 amino acids. Germline CDR1 is MGHRA and CDR2 is YSYEKL. J was trimmed by 9 bases and V by 2 bases; bases with no gene match: 4. DNA for the CDR3: TGCGCCAGCAGCCAAAGACAGGGCGGTGAGCAGTTCTTC. Protein: CASSQRQGGEQFF.

The rearrangement joins TRBV6-5 to TRBJ2-1; weak D call: TRBD2 (5 bases). Per germline, CDR1 MNHEY and CDR2 SVGAGI. V was clipped by 9 bases and J by 8 bases, with 23 bases between them. The CDR3 runs 15 residues. The CDR3 is CASNIGESTRDEQFF. DNA of the CDR3: TGTGCCAGTAACATCGGGGAGTCTACCCGAGATGAGCAGTTCTTC.

The J gene is TRBJ1-2, the V gene TRBV30; D gene unclear. The germline V gene encodes CDR1 GTSNPN and CDR2 SVGIG (reference sequence). Trimming removed 5 bases from V and 5 bases from J, with 9 bases in between. The CDR3 loop spans 11 amino acids. The CDR3 DNA reads as TGTGCCTGGGGGATGGGGTATGGCTACACCTTC. Translation: CAWGMGYGYTF.

The V gene is TRBV5-4, the J gene TRBJ1-1, with D hard to call. The V gene's germline CDR1 is SGHNT and CDR2 YYREEE (reference sequence). V was pared by 1 base and J by 1 base, with 5 bases between. This CDR3 is 13 amino acids long. The CDR3 DNA sequence: TGTGCCAGCAGCTTGTGGTCGAACACTGAAGCTTTCTTT. This codes for CASSLWSNTEAFF.

The chain recombines TRBV9 with TRBJ1-1; D is unclear. The CDR3 length is 16 residues. Trimming shortened V by 1 base and J by 3 bases, and 16 bases separated the two germline ends. Germline CDR1 reads SGDLS; CDR2 reads YYNGEE. The CDR3 spells CASSVSAQVRDTEAFF. The CDR3 DNA reads as TGTGCCAGCAGCGTAAGTGCCCAGGTTAGGGACACTGAAGCTTTCTTT.

The rearrangement uses TRBV2 and TRBJ1-2, with TRBD1 as a possible D gene (5 bases). The germline gives CDR1 SNHLY, CDR2 FYNNEI. V shed 4 bases and J shed 2 bases, with 8 bases lying between them. The CDR3 contains 13 residues. As DNA, the CDR3 is TGTGCCAGCAGTGTCGGGGGGAACTATGGCTACACCTTC. As protein: CASSVGGNYGYTF. Supplemented by reference TRBV2 and TRBJ1-2, the full variable domain reads EPEVTQTPSHQVTQMGQEVILRCVPISNHLYFYWYRQILGQKVEFLVSFYNNEISEKSEIFDDQFSVERPDGSNFTLKIRSTKLEDSAMYFCASSVGGNYGYTFGSGTRLTVV.

The chain has TRBV9 and TRBJ2-5, with TRBD2 as a possible D gene (6 bases). The germline V gene has CDR1 SGDLS and CDR2 YYNGEE. Trimming removed 4 bases at V and 5 bases at J, with 15 bases between. This CDR3 spans 14 amino acids. CDR3 sequence reads: CASSIGPREETQYF. The CDR3 nucleotides read TGTGCCAGCAGCATCGGACCCCGGGAGGAGACCCAGTACTTC.

This chain connects TRBV4-2 to TRBJ2-5; 13 nucleotides line up with TRBD2. The CDR3 extends over 21 amino acids. With 4 bases clipped from V and 2 bases from J, the junction kept 19 bases outside the gene matches. Per the germline V gene, CDR1 is LGHNA and CDR2 is YNFKEQ. The CDR3 region is CASSPWPTGTSGAPGQETQYF. The CDR3 bases are TGTGCCAGCAGCCCATGGCCAACCGGGACTAGCGGGGCACCGGGGCAAGAGACCCAGTACTTC.

This chain links TRBV27 with TRBJ2-7; TRBD1 matches at 9 bases. J gave up 3 bases and V 5 bases, and 5 bases lay outside the gene matches. The CDR3 contains 14 residues. Germline V gene data show CDR1 as MNHEY and CDR2 as SMNVEV (reference sequence). DNA of the CDR3: TGTGCCAGCAGTGAACGGGACAGGGTCTACGAGCAGTACTTC. Translating it yields CASSERDRVYEQYF.

In the case of this clone: One junction end disagrees with the germline gene, perhaps due to a read error. The chain carries TRBV28 and TRBJ2-7, with D hard to call. Germline CDR1 MDHEN, CDR2 SYDVKM. The CDR3 has 14 amino acids. The CDR3 here is CAGRRTSLNYEQYF. The DNA of the CDR3 is TGTGCCGGCAGACGGACGTCACTGAACTACGAGCAGTACTTC.

The chain uses TRBV5-1 and TRBJ2-2; D is uncertain. CDR1 and CDR2 from the germline V gene are SGHRS and YFSETQ. V was cut by 0 bases and J by 0 bases, with 12 bases left in between. The CDR3 sequence is 17 residues long. CDR3 region: CASSLASWVTNTGELFF. CDR3 in DNA: TGCGCCAGCAGCTTGGCGTCCTGGGTTACGAACACCGGGGAGCTGTTTTTT.

The CDR3 spells CASSSQGQTFF. The CDR3 nucleotides read TGTGCCAGCAGTTCACAGGGTCAAACTTTCTTT. V usage is TRBV28 and J usage is TRBJ1-1; weak D call: TRBD1 (6 bases). Germline V lookup: CDR1 MDHEN, CDR2 SYDVKM. The ends were cut back, 4 bases at V and 12 bases at J, with 12 bases in the middle. The CDR3 consists of 11 residues. The variable domain in full, completed from reference TRBV28 and TRBJ1-1, reads DVKVTQSSRYLVKRTGEKVFLECVQDMDHENMFWYRQDPGLGLRLIYFSYDVKMKEKGDIPEGYSVSREKKERFSLILESASTNQTSMYLCASSSQGQTFFGQGTRLTVV.

This sequence joins TRBV7-9 and TRBJ2-7, with D possibly matching TRBD1 (5 bases). The CDR3 extends over 14 amino acids. Trimming shortened V by 5 bases and J by 4 bases, and 15 bases separated the two germline ends. CDR1 SEHNR and CDR2 FQNEAQ come from the germline V gene (reference sequence). CDR3 region: CASSPNSRVYEQYF. DNA for the CDR3: TGTGCCAGCAGCCCCAACTCCAGGGTTTACGAGCAGTACTTC.

V usage is TRBV30 and J usage is TRBJ1-6; D is possibly TRBD1 (6 bases). The CDR3 length is 16 residues. The ends were cut back, 5 bases at V and 1 base at J, with 15 bases in the middle. CDR1 and CDR2 from the germline V gene are GTSNPN and SVGIG (reference sequence). The CDR3 sequence is CAWLLAGASYNSPLHF. The CDR3 DNA reads TGTGCCTGGCTCTTGGCAGGGGCTTCCTATAATTCACCCCTCCACTTT. Drawing the rest from reference TRBV30 and TRBJ1-6, the complete variable domain is SQTIHQWPATLVQPVGSPLSLECTVEGTSNPNLYWYRQAAGRGLQLLFYSVGIGQISSEVPQNLSASRPQDRQFILSSKKLLLSDSGFYLCAWLLAGASYNSPLHFGNGTRLTVT.

This chain connects TRBV7-2 to TRBJ2-7; weak D call: TRBD1 (5 bases). The CDR3 is made up of 13 amino acids. Between the trimmed V and J ends, which lost 3 bases and 4 bases, there was a span of 10 bases. In germline, CDR1 is SGHTA, CDR2 FQGNSA. The CDR3 nucleotides read TGTGCCAGCAGCTTTAGGCAGGGTTACGAGCAGTACTTC. Its protein is CASSFRQGYEQYF.

This clone occurred once. The chain couples TRBV27 to TRBJ1-2; no clear D gene. The V end was cut by 10 bases, the J end by 0 bases, with 9 bases between. The CDR3 sequence is 12 residues long. The germline V gene encodes CDR1 MNHEY and CDR2 SMNVEV (reference sequence). CDR3 DNA sequence: TGTGCCACCCATTTAGCTAACTATGGCTACACCTTC. It yields the protein CATHLANYGYTF.

This chain connects TRBV2 to TRBJ2-2, with D tentatively TRBD2 (5 bases). V shed 7 bases and J shed 7 bases, with 16 bases lying between them. The CDR3 extends over 14 amino acids. Germline CDR1 SNHLY, CDR2 FYNNEI. The CDR3 coding sequence is TGTGCCAGCAAATTGGACGGGGTTGGCGGGGAGCTGTTTTTT. Its protein product is CASKLDGVGGELFF.

This chain uses TRBV12-5 with TRBJ2-3; maybe TRBD2 (7 bases). V lost 1 base and J 4 bases, leaving 12 bases between the germline ends. This CDR3 comprises 15 residues. Germline V gene sequence: CDR1 LGHNT, CDR2 FRNRAP. CDR3 sequence reads: CASGLEGGAADTQYF. CDR3 bases: TGTGCTAGTGGTTTGGAGGGGGGGGCCGCAGATACGCAGTATTTT.

This rearrangement joins TRBV2 to TRBJ1-6, with unresolved D. Per the germline V gene, CDR1 is SNHLY and CDR2 is FYNNEI. The V end was cut by 4 bases, the J end by 10 bases, with 14 bases between. This CDR3 is 14 amino acids long. Here the CDR3 reads CASSVDPSWSPLHF. In DNA, the CDR3 is TGTGCCAGCAGTGTCGACCCCTCTTGGTCACCCCTCCACTTT.

This chain joins TRBV4-1 and TRBJ1-2, with D possibly matching TRBD1 (6 bases). The V end lost 4 bases, the J end lost 1 base, and 10 bases lay between the germline ends. The V gene's germline CDR1 is MGHRA and CDR2 YSYEKL. The CDR3 runs 14 residues. The DNA of the CDR3 is TGCGCCAGCAGCCCGCACAGGGATAACTATGGCTACACCTTC. This codes for CASSPHRDNYGYTF.

This clone was detected once. The chain employs TRBV5-5 and TRBJ1-2; 7 nucleotides agree with TRBD1. The CDR3 is made up of 14 amino acids. Germline V lookup: CDR1 SGHKS, CDR2 YYEKEE (reference sequence). After removal of 0 bases from V and 6 bases from J, the junction contained 5 bases not matched to a gene. In DNA form, the CDR3 reads TGTGCCAGCAGCTTGGTCCAGGGGGGACATGGCTACACCTTC. It codes for CASSLVQGGHGYTF.